The clone carrying this T cell receptor beta chain was seen only a few times. Its cognate antigen is unknown. The sample is drawn from a study of identical twins. Whole-study results and caveats: Within cord blood, abundant beta clonotypes carried fewer insertions, but memory repertoires showed no such trend. Researchers reported excess low generation probability among twin-shared out-of-frame alpha sequences. Models underpredicted monozygotic twin sharing of out-of-frame TCR alpha.

A universal primer site came from template switching; cDNA carried unique molecular identifiers. TCRdb independently ran MiXCR on the 5' RACE reads; one entry per CDR3 protein. Here the sample spans 1.5 million to 2 million distinct CDR3 sequences, about 31% being singletons. Trimming removed 3 bases from V and 7 bases from J; junction bases left unmatched: 12. The CDR3 has 15 residues. This sequence originates from a newborn girl in good health. Sample: cord blood. The chain couples TRBV12-3 or TRBV12-4 to TRBJ2-7, with 7 bases that match TRBD2. The chain's CDR3 is CASSFSLAVYNEQYF. The CDR3 DNA reads as TGTGCCAGCAGTTTCAGCCTAGCGGTTTACAATGAGCAGTACTTC.